This T cell receptor (beta chain) originates from a study of high-grade serous ovarian cancer treatment subgroups. Study details: Samples averaged 14,192 reads and around 7,600 unique TCR beta rearrangements. General study points: Only CDR3 was analyzed; CDR1 and CDR2 were not. Without spatial data, bulk sequencing limits insight into HGSC tumor diversity.

Points on this clone: Antigen unknown.

Libraries were prepared by immunoSEQ multiplex PCR; TCRdb keeps only in-frame clonotypes and omits some of them. The table lists approximately 40,000 clones, approximately 80% of them singletons. Tumor samples were taken before definitive surgery or chemotherapy. The sequencing input was tumor tissue. This clonotype originated in a human donor with high-grade serous ovarian cancer.

Written as DNA, the CDR3 is TGTGCCAGCTACCGCGTTGAGACCCAGTACTTC. Its translation is CASYRVETQYF. The genes are TRBV2 and TRBJ2-5; D remains ambiguous. Per the germline V gene, CDR1 is SNHLY and CDR2 is FYNNEI. Between the trimmed V and J ends, which lost 8 bases and 5 bases, there was a span of 9 bases. The CDR3 loop spans 11 amino acids.